One sample yielded the 30 T cell receptor beta chains listed below, sequenced in a study of shared clonotypes between healthy human individuals. Clones were read by immunoSEQ multiplex PCR, and TCRdb kept only the in-frame ones, dropping some. The table records approximately 2.4 million clones, approximately 94% of them present only once. Sequenced sample: naive CD4+ T cells sorted from blood. This sample's subset: CD45RA+ positively selected. All receptors come from a man younger than 30 in good health.

V and J are TRBV4-1 and TRBJ2-7; possible D gene TRBD2, 6 bases. Germline CDR1 is MGHRA and CDR2 is YSYEKL. The CDR3 sequence is 16 residues long. The V end was cut by 2 bases, the J end by 4 bases, with 18 bases between. The CDR3 sequence: CASSQPGRERPYEQYF. The CDR3 DNA sequence: TGCGCCAGCAGCCAACCGGGGCGGGAAAGGCCATACGAGCAGTACTTC.

The V call is TRBV6-1, the J call TRBJ2-2, with D hard to call. The CDR3 length is 15 residues. Germline CDR1 is MNHNS and CDR2 is SASEGT. With 2 bases removed from V and 1 base from J, the gap between germline ends came to 8 bases. The CDR3 is CASSEWGRNTGELFF. CDR3 nucleotide sequence: TGTGCCAGCAGTGAATGGGGAAGGAACACCGGGGAGCTGTTTTTT.

The chain links TRBV5-4 to TRBJ2-5; 13 positions agree with TRBD2. V was clipped by 0 bases and J by 1 base; unmatched bases: 3. CDR1 and CDR2 (germline): SGHNT, YYREEE (reference sequence). CDR3 length: 17 residues. The CDR3 sequence is CASSLAGLAGAQETQYF. The CDR3 nucleotides read TGTGCCAGCAGCTTGGCTGGACTAGCGGGAGCCCAAGAGACCCAGTACTTC. Together with reference TRBV5-4 and TRBJ2-5, the CDR3 gives the full variable domain: ETGVTQSPTHLIKTRGQQVTLRCSSQSGHNTVSWYQQALGQGPQFIFQYYREEENGRGNFPPRFSGLQFPNYSSELNVNALELDDSALYLCASSLAGLAGAQETQYFGPGTRLLVL.

The chain carries TRBV27 and TRBJ2-1; no firm D call. The CDR3 contains 16 residues. Trimming removed 3 bases from V and 4 bases from J, with 16 bases in between. CDR1 is MNHEY, CDR2 SMNVEV, per germline (reference sequence). The CDR3 bases are TGTGCCAGCAGTTTTTTCCCTAGGGTAGGGTACAATGAGCAGTTCTTC. As protein: CASSFFPRVGYNEQFF.

This CDR3 is CASGLAPPGGVYEQYF. The CDR3 DNA sequence: TGTGCTAGTGGTTTGGCCCCGCCCGGGGGCGTCTACGAGCAGTACTTC. This rearrangement joins TRBV12-5 to TRBJ2-7; D is possibly TRBD1 or TRBD2 (6 bases each). CDR3 length: 16 amino acids. Trimming stripped 1 base from V and 3 bases from J, with 16 bases between. Germline V lookup: CDR1 LGHNT, CDR2 FRNRAP.

J is TRBJ2-7 and V is TRBV5-1, with 9 bases aligning to TRBD1. The CDR3 contains 14 residues. The ends lost 3 bases at V and 5 bases at J; junction bases unmatched: 6. From germline, CDR1 is SGHRS and CDR2 YFSETQ. The CDR3 coding sequence is TGCGCCAGCAGCTCGCGGGACAGGGTAGACGAGCAGTACTTC. Encoded protein: CASSSRDRVDEQYF.

V usage is TRBV10-3 and J usage is TRBJ2-7; D is uncertain. Germline CDR1 reads ENHRY; CDR2 reads SYGVKD. Trimming stripped 4 bases from V and 0 bases from J, with 7 bases between. The CDR3 totals 13 residues. In DNA, the CDR3 is TGTGCCATCAGTGGAGTCGTCTCCTACGAGCAGTACTTC. Its translation is CAISGVVSYEQYF.

The rearrangement uses TRBV6-1 and TRBJ2-5; the match to TRBD2 covers 8 bases. This CDR3 region has 13 residues. The ends lost 10 bases at V and 7 bases at J; junction bases unmatched: 11. Germline CDR1 MNHNS, CDR2 SASEGT. The CDR3 bases are TGTGCCACCATGGGGACTAGGGTCGGGACCCAGTACTTC. Encoded protein: CATMGTRVGTQYF.

The chain carries TRBV7-8 and TRBJ2-5, with TRBD1 matching over 8 bases. Germline lookup yields CDR1 SGHVS and CDR2 FQNEAQ. J was trimmed by 0 bases and V by 1 base; bases with no gene match: 4. CDR3 size: 16 residues. CDR3 loop: CASSLVYRGYQETQYF. The CDR3 coding sequence is TGTGCCAGCAGCTTAGTATACAGGGGGTACCAAGAGACCCAGTACTTC.

This chain connects TRBV30 to TRBJ1-2, with no clear D. The ends were cut back, 0 bases at V and 9 bases at J, with 14 bases in the middle. The germline V gene encodes CDR1 GTSNPN and CDR2 SVGIG (reference sequence). This CDR3 region has 13 residues. The chain's CDR3 is CAWSVKAIGSYTF. CDR3 DNA sequence: TGTGCCTGGAGTGTCAAGGCTATCGGAAGCTACACCTTC.

This chain links TRBV6-5 with TRBJ2-2; the D is unclear. The CDR3 spans 14 residues. The V gene's germline CDR1 is MNHEY and CDR2 SVGAGI. Trimming stripped 6 bases from V and 1 base from J, with 9 bases between. CDR3 sequence (DNA): TGTGCCAGCAGCCTTAGCAGGAACACCGGGGAGCTGTTTTTT. Protein sequence: CASSLSRNTGELFF.

The table lists this clone with a count of one. The chain recombines TRBV7-9 with TRBJ2-5, with D unclear. This CDR3 comprises 13 residues. V lost 5 bases, J lost 4 bases, and 11 bases lay in between. The germline V gene encodes CDR1 SEHNR and CDR2 FQNEAQ (reference sequence). The CDR3 DNA sequence: TGTGCCAGCAGCCCGGACCTCCGAGAGACCCAGTACTTC. Translated: CASSPDLRETQYF.

As for this clone: A junction boundary mismatches the germline segment, possibly from a read error. The genes are TRBV6-1 and TRBJ2-7, with 7 bases that match TRBD1. The CDR3 spans 15 residues. Germline CDR1 MNHNS, CDR2 SASEGT. CDR3 nucleotides: TGTGCCAGCAGTGAAGTTTGGACAGGCTCCGACGAGCAGTACTTC. Its protein is CASSEVWTGSDEQYF.

V gene TRBV7-2 combines with J gene TRBJ2-7, with D uncertain. Trimming took 5 bases from V and 0 from J, leaving 11 bases between them. The CDR3 is 14 residues long. Germline CDR1 and CDR2: SGHTA and FQGNSA. This chain's CDR3 is CASSPDGSSYEQYF. The CDR3 DNA is TGTGCCAGCAGCCCCGACGGTAGCTCCTACGAGCAGTACTTC.

This chain connects TRBV10-3 to TRBJ2-3; unclear D gene. Trimming pared 9 bases from V and 5 bases from J, leaving 15 bases between. CDR1 is ENHRY and CDR2 is SYGVKD in the germline V gene. This CDR3 has 13 residues. CDR3 sequence (DNA): TGTGCCATTGGGTCCACGGTTGTAGATACGCAGTATTTT. It encodes CAIGSTVVDTQYF.

CDR3 residues: CASSHGRVDNEQFF. As DNA, the CDR3 is TGTGCCAGTTCTCATGGAAGGGTCGACAATGAGCAGTTCTTC. The chain has TRBV19 and TRBJ2-1; unclear D gene. V gave up 8 bases and J gave up 5 bases, with 16 bases separating them. The CDR3 loop spans 14 amino acids. Germline V CDR1 and CDR2: LNHDA, SQIVND (reference sequence).

The V call is TRBV9, the J call TRBJ1-1; D might be TRBD1 (5 bases). Trimming took 5 bases from V and 0 from J, leaving 11 bases between them. There are 14 residues in the CDR3. Germline V lookup: CDR1 SGDLS, CDR2 YYNGEE. CDR3 sequence reads: CASSPGLMNTEAFF. The CDR3, as DNA: TGTGCCAGCAGTCCGGGGCTCATGAACACTGAAGCTTTCTTT.

The V and J genes are TRBV5-1 and TRBJ2-5; D is possibly TRBD2 (5 bases). The CDR3 totals 15 residues. With 3 bases removed from V and 3 bases from J, the gap between germline ends came to 15 bases. Per the germline V gene, CDR1 is SGHRS and CDR2 is YFSETQ. The CDR3 spells CASSWPRDREETQYF. The CDR3 region has the DNA TGCGCCAGCAGCTGGCCCCGGGATAGGGAAGAGACCCAGTACTTC.

In the case of this clone: Within the sample, other DNA sequences also encode this same CDR3. V and J are TRBV6-5 and TRBJ2-7; D is uncertain. Trimming removed 2 bases at V and 3 bases at J, with 8 bases between. The CDR3 consists of 13 residues. Per the germline V gene, CDR1 is MNHEY and CDR2 is SVGAGI. Here the CDR3 reads CASSYGPYYEQYF. The CDR3 DNA is TGTGCCAGCAGTTACGGACCCTACTACGAGCAGTACTTC.

Concerning this clone: Other nucleotide sequences from this sample produce the same CDR3. V and J are TRBV10-2 and TRBJ1-1, with D possibly TRBD1 on 5 matching bases. CDR3 length equals 11 residues. Per germline, CDR1 WSHSY and CDR2 SAAADI. V was trimmed by 6 bases and J by 3 bases, leaving 5 bases between them. The CDR3: CASRGDTEAFF. For the CDR3, the DNA is TGCGCCAGCAGAGGGGACACTGAAGCTTTCTTT.

DNA of the CDR3: TGCGCCAGCAGGGACCTGGGACAGGGGAGTGGCTACACCTTC. This translates into CASRDLGQGSGYTF. The chain links TRBV5-1 to TRBJ1-2; 10 nucleotides match TRBD1. This CDR3 comprises 14 residues. Looked up from germline, CDR1 is SGHRS and CDR2 is YFSETQ. V lost 5 bases to trimming and J lost 7 bases; unmatched junction nucleotides: 8.

V is TRBV18 and J is TRBJ2-2; D call uncertain. The V end was cut by 2 bases, the J end by 0 bases, with 7 bases between. The CDR3 has 15 amino acids. The germline V gene encodes CDR1 KGHSH and CDR2 LQKENI. CDR3 protein: CASSPNHANTGELFF. Written as DNA, the CDR3 is TGTGCCAGCTCACCAAATCATGCGAACACCGGGGAGCTGTTTTTT.

The sample holds one count of this clone. The CDR3 region is CASSQGEIPETQYF. CDR3 coding DNA: TGTGCCAGCTCCCAAGGGGAGATCCCAGAGACCCAGTACTTC. The genes are TRBV2 and TRBJ2-5, with D perhaps matching TRBD1 or TRBD2 (5 bases each). CDR1 and CDR2 from the germline V gene are SNHLY and FYNNEI. The CDR3 covers 14 residues. Trimming cost V 8 bases and J 4 bases, with 17 bases left between them.

The rearrangement uses TRBV6-1 and TRBJ2-7, with D perhaps TRBD1 (6 bases). CDR1 and CDR2 (germline): MNHNS, SASEGT. This CDR3 is 16 amino acids long. V was trimmed by 3 bases and J by 2 bases, leaving 17 bases between them. CDR3: CASSDRGRGSAYEQYF. CDR3 nucleotide sequence: TGTGCCAGCAGTGATCGGGGAAGGGGGTCCGCCTACGAGCAGTACTTC.

The rearrangement uses TRBV7-2 and TRBJ2-7, with 7 bases fitting TRBD1. Unmatched junction bases numbered 4, after V lost 5 bases and J lost 3 bases. Per germline, CDR1 SGHTA and CDR2 FQGNSA. The CDR3 spans 13 residues. CDR3 DNA sequence: TGTGCCAGCAGCGCTCAGGGGGTCTACGAGCAGTACTTC. Protein: CASSAQGVYEQYF.

J is TRBJ1-1 and V is TRBV10-2; the D gene is possibly TRBD1 (5 bases). The CDR3 has 15 amino acids. Trimming removed 7 bases from V and 4 bases from J, with 19 bases in between. Germline V gives CDR1 WSHSY, CDR2 SAAADI. CDR3 sequence: CASKKRGGGSTEAFF. In DNA, the CDR3 is TGCGCCAGCAAGAAGAGGGGCGGAGGGTCCACTGAAGCTTTCTTT.

As regards this clone: Other DNA sequences in this specimen translate into the identical CDR3. The rearrangement joins TRBV5-1 to TRBJ1-2; D perhaps matches TRBD1 (6 bases). Germline CDR1 SGHRS, CDR2 YFSETQ. The CDR3 is 13 amino acids. Trimming took 4 bases from V and 4 from J, leaving 11 bases between them. Here the CDR3 reads CASSGGQPYGYTF. The DNA for the CDR3 is TGCGCCAGCAGCGGGGGCCAGCCCTATGGCTACACCTTC.

J is TRBJ1-6 and V is TRBV28; a possible D gene is TRBD1 (5 bases). Germline values: CDR1 MDHEN, CDR2 SYDVKM. The length of the CDR3 is 14 residues. The V and J ends lost 10 bases and 9 bases respectively, with 19 bases between them. The CDR3 here is CATTPGGVSSPLHF. The CDR3 DNA reads TGTGCCACCACCCCGGGGGGGGTCAGTTCACCCCTCCACTTT.

The chain is built from TRBV4-3 and TRBJ2-1; 8 positions agree with TRBD2. V gave up 1 base and J gave up 3 bases; unmatched junction bases: 2. The germline V gene encodes CDR1 LGHNA and CDR2 YSLEER. The CDR3 covers 15 residues. The CDR3: CASSQATSGYNEQFF. The CDR3 nucleotides are TGCGCCAGCAGCCAAGCCACTAGCGGCTACAATGAGCAGTTCTTC.

About this clone: In the same sample, other DNA sequences code for this CDR3. J is TRBJ2-1 and V is TRBV5-4; D is ambiguous. Trimming removed 0 bases at V and 7 bases at J, with 8 bases between. Germline V gene sequence: CDR1 SGHNT, CDR2 YYREEE (reference sequence). There are 13 residues in the CDR3. DNA of the CDR3: TGTGCCAGCAGCTTGGAGGGCTGGAATGAGCAGTTCTTC. This translates into CASSLEGWNEQFF.